This T cell receptor (beta chain) was obtained from a study of control samples from healthy donors and cancer patients. V was shortened by 4 bases and J by 3 bases, with 3 bases between the two germline ends. There are 11 residues in the CDR3. CDR1 and CDR2 (germline): MNHEY, SVGAGI. This clone came up once. Libraries were prepared by immunoSEQ multiplex PCR; TCRdb keeps only in-frame clonotypes and omits some of them. The sample yields about 140,000 clones, 91% seen once. The clonotype comes from a man aged 30 to 45 in good health. What was sequenced was blood. This chain links TRBV6-5 with TRBJ1-1; D unresolved. The CDR3 protein is CASSSYTEAFF. In nucleotides, the CDR3 is TGTGCCAGCAGTTCGTACACTGAAGCTTTCTTT.